These T cell receptor beta chains were read from a single sample in a study of T cell responses to AZD1222 COVID-19 vaccine. Only in-frame clones appear in the TCRdb table, and some are missing; sequencing was by immunoSEQ multiplex PCR. The sample lists 150,000 to 200,000 clones; over 80% were seen once. The input for sequencing was peripheral blood, taken on day 0 of AZD1222 vaccination. The origin of the receptors is an adult in good health. Both conserved end residues are part of each CDR3. D genes are given only for firm matches. Size is stated for part of the rows, as once, few or many counts, or as a class when the clone is expanded.

-,TRBV28,few,TRBJ1-2,TGTGCCAGCAGTTTTAACTATGGCTACACCTTC,CASSFNYGYTF
-,TRBV5-1,-,TRBJ2-1,TGCGCCAGCAGCTTGGGTGGGGGTTACAATGAGCAGTTCTTC,CASSLGGGYNEQFF
-,TRBV7-6,-,TRBJ1-4,TGTGCCAGCAGCCCCCGCGCTCGGGGGGGAGCAACTAATGAAAAACTGTTTTTT,CASSPRARGGATNEKLFF
-,TRBV28,-,TRBJ1-1,TGTGCCAGCAGACTCGATCGAAAGGCTTTCTTT,CASRLDRKAFF
-,TRBV7-3,-,TRBJ2-2,TGTGCCAGCACCGACTCTACCACCGGGGAGCTGTTTTTT,CASTDSTTGELFF
-,TRBV4-2,-,TRBJ1-2,TGTGCCAGCAGCCAAGAGGACTCTGATAACTATGGCTACACCTTC,CASSQEDSDNYGYTF
-,TRBV6-2/TRBV6-3,-,TRBJ2-7,TGTGCCAGCAGCCAGGCCCCGCGGGTCTACGAGCAGTACTTC,CASSQAPRVYEQYF
-,TRBV11-2,-,TRBJ2-1,TGTGCCAGCAGCTTAGGGTTGACAGTAAGCGAGCAGTTCTTC,CASSLGLTVSEQFF
-,TRBV7-2,-,TRBJ2-5,TGTGCCAGCAGCTTAGTAGACAAGGGGACCCAGTACTTC,CASSLVDKGTQYF
-,TRBV28,-,TRBJ1-3,TGTGCCAGCAGTTTACTGGACTCTGGAAACACCATATATTTT,CASSLLDSGNTIYF
-,TRBV5-1,-,TRBJ2-7,TGCGCCAGCACCCTCTCCTACGAGCAGTACTTC,CASTLSYEQYF
-,TRBV19,-,TRBJ1-2,TGTGCCAGTAGTATATCATACAGTTTCTATGGCTACACCTTC,CASSISYSFYGYTF
-,TRBV7-2,-,TRBJ2-2,TGTGCCAGCAGCGTGGACGGGACTCGGAACACCGGGGAGCTGTTTTTT,CASSVDGTRNTGELFF
-,TRBV5-1,-,TRBJ1-3,TGCGCCAGCAGCCACTCCGACAGGAACTACGCCGGAAACACCATATATTTT,CASSHSDRNYAGNTIYF
TRBD1,TRBV30,-,TRBJ1-2,TGTGCCTGGAGTAGGGGACAGTATGGCTACACCTTC,CAWSRGQYGYTF
-,TRBV7-2,-,TRBJ1-1,TGTGCCAGCAGCTTAGGACCTCCAGGGGCTGAAGCTTTCTTT,CASSLGPPGAEAFF
-,TRBV2,few,TRBJ1-6,TGTGCCAGCAGTGGCAGGGGCGGTAATTCACCCCTCCACTTT,CASSGRGGNSPLHF
TRBD2,TRBV7-8,-,TRBJ2-7,TGTGCCAGCAGCGCTAGCGGGGAGTACTACGAGCAGTACTTC,CASSASGEYYEQYF
TRBD1,TRBV7-2,-,TRBJ1-4,TGTGCCAGCAGCCTTCGACAGGGGGCAACTAATGAAAAACTGTTTTTT,CASSLRQGATNEKLFF
TRBD2,TRBV10-3,-,TRBJ2-7,TGTGCCATCAGTGACCCAGGGACTAGCGGGTCCTACGAGCAGTACTTC,CAISDPGTSGSYEQYF
-,TRBV3-1/TRBV3-2,once,TRBJ1-2,TGTGCCAGCAGCCAGGCCAGGGTCTACGGCTACACCTTC,CASSQARVYGYTF
-,TRBV4-1,-,TRBJ2-1,TGCGCCAGCAGCCAGGATGACGGGAGCTCCTACAATGAGCAGTTCTTC,CASSQDDGSSYNEQFF
-,TRBV27,-,TRBJ2-7,TGTGCCAGCAGTTTAGGAAGAGGAGCCTACGAGCAGTACTTC,CASSLGRGAYEQYF
TRBD1,TRBV30,-,TRBJ1-4,TGTGCCTGGAGTGTACGTACAGGGGGCGGGGAAAAACTGTTTTTT,CAWSVRTGGGEKLFF
TRBD2,TRBV15,-,TRBJ2-7,TGTGCCACCAGCAAGACTAGCGGGAGGACCAGCTCCTACGAGCAGTACTTC,CATSKTSGRTSSYEQYF
-,TRBV7-2,-,TRBJ2-7,TGTGCCAGCAGCAGGAACGACGGGGGGCACCTCTCCTACGAGCAGTACTTC,CASSRNDGGHLSYEQYF
-,TRBV5-1,-,TRBJ1-2,TGCGCCAGCAGCTTAGGAGTCTCGAGGGATGGCTACACCTTC,CASSLGVSRDGYTF
-,TRBV3-1/TRBV3-2,-,TRBJ1-2,TGTGCCAGCAGCCAAAGAGCGGGGGGATCCGGCTACACCTTC,CASSQRAGGSGYTF
-,TRBV7-2,-,TRBJ2-1,TGTGCCAGCAGCCCCGGCCGCGGTTCGACCTACAATGAGCAGTTCTTC,CASSPGRGSTYNEQFF
-,TRBV12-3/TRBV12-4,once,TRBJ1-2,TGTGCCAGCAGTTTATTGGAGAACTATGGCTACACCTTC,CASSLLENYGYTF
-,TRBV12-3/TRBV12-4,-,TRBJ2-7,TGTGCCAGCAGTTTAAATTTTGAGCAGTACTTC,CASSLNFEQYF
-,TRBV19,-,TRBJ1-2,TGTGCCAGTTGGGACAAATTTTACCCCTATGGCTACACCTTC,CASWDKFYPYGYTF
-,TRBV19,-,TRBJ1-1,TGTGCCAGTAGCCCCATACGTGAGGGGCGCGGGACGAACACTGAAGCTTTCTTT,CASSPIREGRGTNTEAFF
-,TRBV9,-,TRBJ1-2,TGTGCCAGCAGCGTAGAAGGGGCAGCACTCTATGGCTACACCTTC,CASSVEGAALYGYTF
-,TRBV6-5,-,TRBJ2-7,TGTGCCAGCAGACCGAGGGGGAGGGGGTACGAGCAGTACTTC,CASRPRGRGYEQYF
-,TRBV20-1,-,TRBJ2-1,TGCAGTGCTCCTATTTATTCTGAGCAGTTCTTC,CSAPIYSEQFF
-,TRBV19,once,TRBJ1-5,TGTGCCAGTAGTATGGGGCCAGGCGCTAGGCCCCAGCATTTT,CASSMGPGARPQHF
-,TRBV18,-,TRBJ1-2,TGTGCCAGCTCACTCGACAACTCCAACTATGGCTACACCTTC,CASSLDNSNYGYTF
-,TRBV21-1,-,TRBJ2-5,TGTGCCAGCAGCAAAGAACCCGATGGTGGGCCTAGCGGGCGGTTAAAGACCCAGTACTTC,CASSKEPDGGPSGRLKTQYF
-,TRBV6-5,-,TRBJ1-2,TGTGCCAGCAGTTACTCTGGACAGTCTAACTATGGCTACACCTTC,CASSYSGQSNYGYTF
TRBD2,TRBV19,-,TRBJ2-1,TGTGCCAGTAGTTTGCTAGCGGGAGGCTACAATGAGCAGTTCTTC,CASSLLAGGYNEQFF
-,TRBV21-1,-,TRBJ1-1,TGTGCCAGCAGCAAAGTGATCGCGATAGGACAGGGACACGTCACTGAAGCTTTCTTT,CASSKVIAIGQGHVTEAFF